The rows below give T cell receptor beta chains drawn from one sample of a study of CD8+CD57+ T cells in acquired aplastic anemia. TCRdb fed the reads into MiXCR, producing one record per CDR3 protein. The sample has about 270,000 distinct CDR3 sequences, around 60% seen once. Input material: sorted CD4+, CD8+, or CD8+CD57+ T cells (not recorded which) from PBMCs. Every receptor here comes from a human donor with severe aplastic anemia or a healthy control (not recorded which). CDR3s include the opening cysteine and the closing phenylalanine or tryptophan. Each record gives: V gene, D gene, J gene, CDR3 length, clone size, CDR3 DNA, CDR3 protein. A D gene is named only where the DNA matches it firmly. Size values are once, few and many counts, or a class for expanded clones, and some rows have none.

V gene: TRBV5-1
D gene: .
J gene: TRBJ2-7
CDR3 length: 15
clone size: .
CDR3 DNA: TGCGCCAGCAGCGATGTCAGCGGCTTGAGCTACGAGCAGTACTTC
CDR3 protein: CASSDVSGLSYEQYF

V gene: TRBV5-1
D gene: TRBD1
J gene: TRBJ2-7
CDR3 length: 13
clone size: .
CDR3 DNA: TGTGCCAGCAGCAAGACAGGGGCGTACGAGCAGTACTTC
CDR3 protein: CASSKTGAYEQYF

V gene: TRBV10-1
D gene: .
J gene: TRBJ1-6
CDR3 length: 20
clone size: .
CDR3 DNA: TGCGCCATCAGTGAAAAACGGCGCCCAACCTCGGATTTCAATAATTCACCCCTCCACTTT
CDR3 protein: CAISEKRRPTSDFNNSPLHF

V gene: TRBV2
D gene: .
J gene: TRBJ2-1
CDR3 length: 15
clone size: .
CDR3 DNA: TGTGCCAGCAGCGACTACCCGCTGACCTACAATGAGCAGTTCTTC
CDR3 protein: CASSDYPLTYNEQFF

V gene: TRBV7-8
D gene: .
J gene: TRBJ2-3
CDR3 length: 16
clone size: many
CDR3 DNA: TGTGCCAGCAGCTTAGCGATTGGGGGGAACACAGATACGCAGTATTTT
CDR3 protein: CASSLAIGGNTDTQYF

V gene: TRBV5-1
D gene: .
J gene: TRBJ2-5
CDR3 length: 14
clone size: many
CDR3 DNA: TGCGCCAGCAGCTTGGGCGGCTCACAAGAGACCCAGTACTTC
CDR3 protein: CASSLGGSQETQYF

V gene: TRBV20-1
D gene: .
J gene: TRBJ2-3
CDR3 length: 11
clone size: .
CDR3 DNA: TGCAGTGCTAGTTCTACAGATACGCAGTATTTT
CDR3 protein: CSASSTDTQYF

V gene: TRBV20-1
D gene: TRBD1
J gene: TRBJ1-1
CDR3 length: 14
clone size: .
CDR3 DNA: TGCAGTGCCACCGGACAGGGGGCGGACACTGAAGCTTTCTTT
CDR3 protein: CSATGQGADTEAFF

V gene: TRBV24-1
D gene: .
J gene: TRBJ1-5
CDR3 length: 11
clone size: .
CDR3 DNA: TGTGCCTACAGGGAGCGACAGCCCCAGCATTTT
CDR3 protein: CAYRERQPQHF

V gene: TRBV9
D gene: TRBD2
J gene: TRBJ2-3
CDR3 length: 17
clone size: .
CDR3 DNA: TGTGCCAGCAGCGTAGCTTTGAGCGGGAGAGGTACAGATACGCAGTATTTT
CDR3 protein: CASSVALSGRGTDTQYF

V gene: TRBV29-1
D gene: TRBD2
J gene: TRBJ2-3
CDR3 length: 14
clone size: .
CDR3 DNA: TGCAGCGCCCTAGGGCGGGGGGAGGTAGATACGCAGTATTTT
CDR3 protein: CSALGRGEVDTQYF

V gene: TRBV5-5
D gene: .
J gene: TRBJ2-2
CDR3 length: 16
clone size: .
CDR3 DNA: TGTGCCAGCAGCTTGTGGGTAGGAGGGAACACCGGGGAGCTGTTTTTT
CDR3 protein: CASSLWVGGNTGELFF

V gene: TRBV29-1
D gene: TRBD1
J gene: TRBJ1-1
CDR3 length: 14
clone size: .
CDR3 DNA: TGCAGCTTCGCTCGGGACAGGGGTTACTTGGAAGCTTTCTTT
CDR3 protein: CSFARDRGYLEAFF

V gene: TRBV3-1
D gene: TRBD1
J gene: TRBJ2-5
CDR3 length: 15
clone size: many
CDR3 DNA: TGTGCCAGCAGCCCCATTTGGGGACAGGGCTCAACCCAGTACTTC
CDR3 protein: CASSPIWGQGSTQYF